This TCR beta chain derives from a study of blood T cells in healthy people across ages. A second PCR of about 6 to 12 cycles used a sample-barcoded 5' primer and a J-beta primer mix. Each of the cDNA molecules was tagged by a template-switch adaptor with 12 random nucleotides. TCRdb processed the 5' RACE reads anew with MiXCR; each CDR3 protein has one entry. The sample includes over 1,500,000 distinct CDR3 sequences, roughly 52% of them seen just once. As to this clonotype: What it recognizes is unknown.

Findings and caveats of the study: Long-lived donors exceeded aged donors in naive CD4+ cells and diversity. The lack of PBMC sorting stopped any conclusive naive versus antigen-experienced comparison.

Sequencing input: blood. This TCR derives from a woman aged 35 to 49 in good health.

The CDR3 coding sequence is TGTGCCAGCAGTGTCGCGGGGATTAATTCACCCCTCCACTTT. It is translated as CASSVAGINSPLHF. The chain links TRBV7-8 to TRBJ1-6; D call uncertain. This CDR3 is built from 14 residues. Germline lookup yields CDR1 SGHVS and CDR2 FQNEAQ. V was shortened by 6 bases and J by 6 bases, with 12 bases between the two germline ends.